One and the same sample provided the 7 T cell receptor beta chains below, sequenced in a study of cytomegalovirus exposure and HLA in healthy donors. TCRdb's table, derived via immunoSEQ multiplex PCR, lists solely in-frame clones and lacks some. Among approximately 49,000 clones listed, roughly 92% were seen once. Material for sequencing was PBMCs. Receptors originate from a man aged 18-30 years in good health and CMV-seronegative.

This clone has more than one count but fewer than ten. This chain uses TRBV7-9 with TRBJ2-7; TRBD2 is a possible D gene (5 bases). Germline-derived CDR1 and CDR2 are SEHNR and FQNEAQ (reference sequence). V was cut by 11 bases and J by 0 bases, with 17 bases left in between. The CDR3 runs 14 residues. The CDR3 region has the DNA TGTGCCTCCAGTCGGAGCGGCAGCTCCTACGAGCAGTACTTC. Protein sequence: CASSRSGSSYEQYF.

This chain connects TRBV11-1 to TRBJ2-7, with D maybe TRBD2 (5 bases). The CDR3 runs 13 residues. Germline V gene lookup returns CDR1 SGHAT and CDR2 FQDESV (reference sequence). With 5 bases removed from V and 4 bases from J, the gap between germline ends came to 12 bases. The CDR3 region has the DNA TGTGCCAGCAGCAGACGGACTGATTACGAGCAGTACTTC. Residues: CASSRRTDYEQYF.

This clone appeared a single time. Here the CDR3 reads CASGAALETQYF. The CDR3 DNA sequence: TGTGCCAGCGGGGCAGCCCTGGAGACCCAGTACTTC. The J gene is TRBJ2-5, the V gene TRBV14; possible D gene TRBD1, 5 bases. CDR1 is SGHDN, CDR2 FVKESK, per germline. Trimming pared 8 bases from V and 5 bases from J, leaving 12 bases between. This CDR3 is 12 amino acids long. Looking up the rest from reference TRBV14 and TRBJ2-5 gives the full variable domain: EAGVTQFPSHSVIEKGQTVTLRCDPISGHDNLYWYRRVMGKEIKFLLHFVKESKQDESGMPNNRFLAERTGGTYSTLKVQPAELEDSGVYFCASGAALETQYFGPGTRLLVL.

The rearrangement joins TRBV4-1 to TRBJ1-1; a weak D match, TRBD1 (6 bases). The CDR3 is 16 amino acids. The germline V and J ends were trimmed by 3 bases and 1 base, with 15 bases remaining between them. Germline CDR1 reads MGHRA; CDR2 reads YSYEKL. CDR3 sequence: CASSHTPGQRNTEAFF. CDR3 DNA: TGCGCCAGCAGCCATACCCCGGGACAAAGGAACACTGAAGCTTTCTTT.

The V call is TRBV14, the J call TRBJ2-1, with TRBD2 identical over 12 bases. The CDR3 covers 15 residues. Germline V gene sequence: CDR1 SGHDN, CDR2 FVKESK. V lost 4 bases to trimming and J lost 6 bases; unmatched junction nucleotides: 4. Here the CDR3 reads CASSRKLAGGNEQFF. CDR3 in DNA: TGTGCCAGCAGCCGAAAACTAGCGGGAGGCAATGAGCAGTTCTTC.

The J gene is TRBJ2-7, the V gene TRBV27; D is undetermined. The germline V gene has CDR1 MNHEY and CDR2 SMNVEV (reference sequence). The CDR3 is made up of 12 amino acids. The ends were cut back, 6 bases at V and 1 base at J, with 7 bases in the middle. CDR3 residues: CASSGLSYEQYF. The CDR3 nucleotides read TGTGCCAGCAGCGGGTTGTCCTACGAGCAGTACTTC.

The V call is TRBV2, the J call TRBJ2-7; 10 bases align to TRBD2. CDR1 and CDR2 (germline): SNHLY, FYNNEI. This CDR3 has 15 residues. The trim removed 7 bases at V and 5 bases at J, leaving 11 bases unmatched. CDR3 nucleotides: TGTGCCAGCAACCCCCGAGGGACTAGCGCCCACGAGCAGTACTTC. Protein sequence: CASNPRGTSAHEQYF.